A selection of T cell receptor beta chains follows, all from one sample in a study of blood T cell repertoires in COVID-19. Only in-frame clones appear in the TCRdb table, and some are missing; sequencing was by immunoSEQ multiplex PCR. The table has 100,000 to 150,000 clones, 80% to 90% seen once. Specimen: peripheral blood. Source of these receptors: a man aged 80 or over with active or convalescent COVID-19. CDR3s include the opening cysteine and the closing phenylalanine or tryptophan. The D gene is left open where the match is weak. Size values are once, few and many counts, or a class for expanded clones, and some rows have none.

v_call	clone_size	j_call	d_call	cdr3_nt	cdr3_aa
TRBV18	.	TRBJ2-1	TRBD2	TGTGCCAGCTCACCACCGAGTGGACTAGCGGGGTACAATGAGCAGTTCTTC	CASSPPSGLAGYNEQFF
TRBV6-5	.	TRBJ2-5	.	TGTGCCAGCAGTTACTCGGGCGTCCAAGAGACCCAGTACTTC	CASSYSGVQETQYF
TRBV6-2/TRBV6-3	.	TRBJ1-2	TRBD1	TGTGCCAGCAGCCTCCGGGACAGGGGGTATTATGGCTACACCTTC	CASSLRDRGYYGYTF
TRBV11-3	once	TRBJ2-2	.	TGTGCCAGCAGCTTAGATCCAGAGGCCGGGGAGCTGTTTTTT	CASSLDPEAGELFF
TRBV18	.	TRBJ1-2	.	TGTGCCAGCTCACCCTCCCCCTATGGCTACACCTTC	CASSPSPYGYTF
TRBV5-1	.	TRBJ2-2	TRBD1	TGCGCCAGCAGCTTGGCAGGGGGCGTGAACACCGGGGAGCTGTTTTTT	CASSLAGGVNTGELFF
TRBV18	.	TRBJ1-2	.	TGTGCCAGCTCACCCGGGTCGGGAGGGAACTATGGCTACACCTTC	CASSPGSGGNYGYTF
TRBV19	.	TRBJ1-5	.	TGTGCCAGTAGTACAACAGTAAATCAGCCCCAGCATTTT	CASSTTVNQPQHF
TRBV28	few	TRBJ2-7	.	TGTGCCAGCAGTTTACCCACAGGGAAGTCCTACGAGCAGTACTTC	CASSLPTGKSYEQYF
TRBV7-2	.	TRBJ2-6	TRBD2	TGTGCCAGCAGCGGTACCGGGGGGGGTAGGGCCAACGTCCTGACTTTC	CASSGTGGGRANVLTF
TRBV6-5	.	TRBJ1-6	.	TGTGCCAGCAGTTCCAAAATGAGCTCCTATAATTCACCCCTCCACTTT	CASSSKMSSYNSPLHF
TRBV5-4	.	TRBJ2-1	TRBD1	TGTGCCAGCAGCCGGGACAGGGGACAATACAATGAGCAGTTCTTC	CASSRDRGQYNEQFF
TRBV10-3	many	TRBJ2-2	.	TGTGCCAGCGGGTCGATAGAGCTGTTTTTT	CASGSIELFF
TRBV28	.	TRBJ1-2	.	TGTGCCAGCAGTGTACGGAGAGGGGGCTACACCTTC	CASSVRRGGYTF
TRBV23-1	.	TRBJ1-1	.	TGCGCCAGCAGTCCACCGGGGCGGGGATACAGTGAAGCTTTCTTT	CASSPPGRGYSEAFF
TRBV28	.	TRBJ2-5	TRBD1	TGTGCCAGCAGTTTAGAGCAGGGGGCGGGGGAGACCCAGTACTTC	CASSLEQGAGETQYF
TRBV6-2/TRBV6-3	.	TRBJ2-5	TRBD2	TGTGCCAGCAGTTACGAGGGTAGCGGGGGACCAGAGACCCAGTACTTC	CASSYEGSGGPETQYF
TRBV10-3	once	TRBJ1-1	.	TGTGCCATCAGTGGAAATAGGGGAAGCACTGAAGCTTTCTTT	CAISGNRGSTEAFF
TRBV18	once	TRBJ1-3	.	TGTGCCAGCTCACCACGGGCACCCGACAACTCTGGAAACACCATATATTTT	CASSPRAPDNSGNTIYF
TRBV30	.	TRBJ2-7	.	TGTGCCTGGAACGATCAGGGCCTCTCCTACGAGCAGTACTTC	CAWNDQGLSYEQYF
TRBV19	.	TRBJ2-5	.	TGTGCCAGTACCTTGACGACAAGTCAAGAGACCCAGTACTTC	CASTLTTSQETQYF
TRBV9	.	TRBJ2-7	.	TGTGCCAGCAGTGAAACCGGGACTGCGTCCTACGAGCAGTACTTC	CASSETGTASYEQYF
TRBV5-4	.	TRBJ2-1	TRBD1	TGTGCCAGCAGCCGGGGACAGGGTGATGCGGATGAGCAGTTCTTC	CASSRGQGDADEQFF
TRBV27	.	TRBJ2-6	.	TGTGCCAGCAGTTCCTTCTCTGGGGCCAACGTCCTGACTTTC	CASSSFSGANVLTF
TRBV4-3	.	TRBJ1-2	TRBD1	TGCGCCAGCAGCTTTCCAGGGGGCGATGGCTACACCTTC	CASSFPGGDGYTF
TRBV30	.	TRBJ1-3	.	TGTGCCTGGAATCCTTTGGGGGGAGTCTCTGGAAACACCATATATTTT	CAWNPLGGVSGNTIYF
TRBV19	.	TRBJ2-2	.	TGTGCCAGTAGTAGTTATCCGGGGGACACCGGGGAGCTGTTTTTT	CASSSYPGDTGELFF
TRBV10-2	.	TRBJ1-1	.	TGCGCCAGCGCGACAAGGGGTGAAGCTTTCTTT	CASATRGEAFF
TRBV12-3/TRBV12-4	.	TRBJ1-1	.	TGTGCCAGCCCCACGTCGGGAGCTTTCTTT	CASPTSGAFF
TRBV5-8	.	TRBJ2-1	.	TGTGCCAGCAGCTTTGATAGGGGGAATGAGCAGTTCTTC	CASSFDRGNEQFF
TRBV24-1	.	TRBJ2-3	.	TGTGCCACCAGTGCCTGGCAGGACACAGATACGCAGTATTTT	CATSAWQDTDTQYF
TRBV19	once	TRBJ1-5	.	TGTGCCAGTAGTGAGACAGGTCTTGAACAGCCCCAGCATTTT	CASSETGLEQPQHF
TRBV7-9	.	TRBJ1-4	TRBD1	TGTGCCAGCAGCACGACCGACAGGGGACGTAATGAAAAACTGTTTTTT	CASSTTDRGRNEKLFF
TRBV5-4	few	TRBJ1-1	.	TGTGCCAGCAGCTTGGGTGGCACAGGAGAAGCTTTCTTT	CASSLGGTGEAFF
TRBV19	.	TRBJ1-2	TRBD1	TGTGCCAGTAGACAGGGGTATGGCTACACCTTC	CASRQGYGYTF
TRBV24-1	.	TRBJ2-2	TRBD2	TGTGCCACCAGTGATCAGCGGGGTGGCACCGGGGAGCTGTTTTTT	CATSDQRGGTGELFF
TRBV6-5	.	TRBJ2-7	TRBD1	TGTGCCAGCAGCGAGACAGGGGTTGAGTGGTACTTC	CASSETGVEWYF
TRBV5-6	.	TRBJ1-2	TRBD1	TGTGCCAGCAGCTTGGGTGGGACAGGGCCGGGCTATGGCTACACCTTC	CASSLGGTGPGYGYTF
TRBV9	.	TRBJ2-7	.	TGTGCCAGCAGCGTTTCCTCGGGAAACGAGCAGTACTTC	CASSVSSGNEQYF
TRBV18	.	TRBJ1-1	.	TGTGCCAGCTCACCACCTTCGGCGGGTGAAGCTTTCTTT	CASSPPSAGEAFF
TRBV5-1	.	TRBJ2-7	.	TGCGCCAGCAGCTACAGGGAGGGCGAGCAGTACTTC	CASSYREGEQYF
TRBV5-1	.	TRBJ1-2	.	TGCGCCAGCAGCACTCGGACACACGATGGCTACACCTTC	CASSTRTHDGYTF